This T cell receptor (beta chain) originates from a study of T cell repertoires in cytomegalovirus infection. Study details: Newly reported HLA-C-restricted and thoroughly characterized HLA-B-restricted CMV epitopes were employed. CMV infection plus the matching HLA type was flagged by public TCR beta signatures.

This clonotype has at least ten counts. Its antigen is not known. TCRdb reprocessed the reads with MiXCR, giving one entry per CDR3 protein. Among approximately 990,000 distinct CDR3 sequences listed, about 33% were seen once. Study-level results: CMV carriers having the relevant HLA were flagged by cumulative public TCR beta family frequency. What dominated the ex vivo response were HLA-C-restricted CMV-specific TCR beta clonotypes.

The germline V and J ends were trimmed by 4 bases and 2 bases, with 12 bases remaining between them. There are 15 residues in the CDR3. Germline V gives CDR1 SGHTA, CDR2 FQGNSA. This specimen was cultured CD8+ T cells from PBMCs, taken from culture after CMV antigen stimulation. This clonotype was sampled from a human donor in good health (CMV status not recorded). Some clones in this sample may be carry-over from other donors' samples. This chain uses TRBV7-2 with TRBJ2-1; D call uncertain. The CDR3 DNA sequence: TGTGCCAGCAGCTACCCGACCTACACCTACAATGAGCAGTTCTTC. As protein: CASSYPTYTYNEQFF.